A single count supports the clone carrying this T cell receptor (beta chain). This specimen comes from a study of blood T cell repertoires in COVID-19. Study overall: In each case, the material was cDNA or gDNA derived from T cells, B-cell-depleted T cells, or PBMCs.

Sequenced by immunoSEQ multiplex PCR; TCRdb stores in-frame clones only, minus some. The table records some 180,000 clones, more than 75% of them present only once. V shed 6 bases and J 5 bases; nucleotides not matched to a gene: 5. Germline loops: CDR1 MGHRA, CDR2 YSYEKL. The CDR3 has 15 amino acids. The receptor was isolated from a woman between 35 and 50 years old with COVID-19, enrolled during active disease. The genes are TRBV4-1 and TRBJ1-6; 9 nucleotides align to TRBD1. Specimen: peripheral blood. The CDR3 spells CASRLWTGDNSPLHF. As DNA, the CDR3 is TGCGCCAGCAGACTTTGGACAGGGGATAATTCACCCCTCCACTTT.